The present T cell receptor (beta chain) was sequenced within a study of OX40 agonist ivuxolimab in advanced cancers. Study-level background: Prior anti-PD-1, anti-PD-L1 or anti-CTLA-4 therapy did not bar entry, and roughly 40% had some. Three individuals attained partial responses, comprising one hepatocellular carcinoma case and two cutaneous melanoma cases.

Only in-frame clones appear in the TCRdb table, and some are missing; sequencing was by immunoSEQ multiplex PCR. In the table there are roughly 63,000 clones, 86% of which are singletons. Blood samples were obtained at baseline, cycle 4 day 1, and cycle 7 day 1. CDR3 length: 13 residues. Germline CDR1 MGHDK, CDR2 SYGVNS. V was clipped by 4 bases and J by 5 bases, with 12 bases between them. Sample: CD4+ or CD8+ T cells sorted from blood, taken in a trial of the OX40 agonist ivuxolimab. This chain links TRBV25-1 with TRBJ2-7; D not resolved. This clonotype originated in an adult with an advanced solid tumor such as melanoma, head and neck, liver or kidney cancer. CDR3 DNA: TGTGCCAGCAGTGTCTATGGGGTCGACGAGCAGTACTTC. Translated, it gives CASSVYGVDEQYF.